This TCR beta chain was observed in a study of cytomegalovirus exposure and HLA in healthy donors. Study in general: In an earlier analysis, around 120 million unique TCR beta sequences were found from 150 million to 200 million T cells. The early release's HLA-typed donors yielded 70 million to 85 million unique TCRs. The study, taken as a whole, reports: Among CMV-associated TCR beta chains, most appeared HLA-restricted in a later analysis. Some V segments could not be told apart, so they were left out, TRBV6-2 and TRBV6-3 among them.

Concerning this clone: Its antigen is as yet unknown.

Looked up from germline, CDR1 is SGHRS and CDR2 is YFSETQ. CDR3 length: 16 amino acids. The V segment lost 4 bases and the J segment 0 bases; nucleotides outside the gene matches: 8. The PCR was carried out with 60 Vbeta primers and 13 Jbeta primers. Method: immunoSEQ multiplex PCR; TCRdb's copy keeps in-frame clones and lacks some. The sample lists about 120,000 clones, around 78% occurring once. The sequencing sample was made of PBMCs. The chain recombines TRBV5-1 with TRBJ2-3, with 7 nucleotides matching TRBD2. The sequence came from a woman younger than 45 in good health and CMV-seropositive. This CDR3 reads CASSIPSGSSTDTQYF. For the CDR3, the DNA is TGCGCCAGCAGCATCCCTAGCGGCTCTAGCACAGATACGCAGTATTTT.